Listed below are T cell receptor beta chains from one sample, sequenced in a study of metastatic and nonmetastatic thyroid tumors. TCRdb reprocessed the PCR reads using MiXCR. Of about 20,000 clones listed, 25% to 30% are singletons. Sequenced: tumor tissue. The origin of the receptors is a female donor with papillary thyroid cancer or a benign thyroid nodule (not recorded which). Some clones in this sample may be carry-over from other donors' samples. The CDR3 runs from the conserved cysteine through the conserved F or W. The D gene is left open where the match is weak. Clone size appears in some rows only: once, few, many, or a class for an expanded clone.

V gene	clone size	J gene	D gene	CDR3 DNA	CDR3 protein
TRBV4-3	once	TRBJ1-2	-	TGCGCCAGCAGCCAAGACAGGGGTGGCTACACCTTC	CASSQDRGGYTF
TRBV5-1	many	TRBJ2-5	TRBD1	TGCGCCAGCAGCCCAGGACAGGTCTCAACAGAAGAGACCCAGTACTTC	CASSPGQVSTEETQYF
TRBV6-1	few	TRBJ1-2	-	TGTGCCAGCAGTGAAATCCGGCGTACGGATGGCTACACCTTC	CASSEIRRTDGYTF
TRBV12-3/TRBV12-4	-	TRBJ2-3	-	TGTGCCAGCAGCCTAGGGGGTCCCCGGGGGGATACGCAGTATTTT	CASSLGGPRGDTQYF
TRBV20-1	many	TRBJ2-1	TRBD2	TGCAGTGCTTACTCTAGCGGGAGGGCCTTCTACAATGAGCAGTTCTTC	CSAYSSGRAFYNEQFF
TRBV20-1	-	TRBJ2-1	TRBD2	TGCAGTGCTAGAGATAATAGCGGGGCGTACAATGAGCAGTTCTTC	CSARDNSGAYNEQFF
TRBV20-1	-	TRBJ1-2	TRBD1	TGCAGTGCTAGGACCCAGACAGGGTCTAACTATGGCTACACCTTC	CSARTQTGSNYGYTF
TRBV27	once	TRBJ2-5	-	TGTGCCAGCAGTTTTGGTCGGACCCAGTACTTC	CASSFGRTQYF
TRBV28	few	TRBJ2-7	-	TGTGCCAGCAGTTTCACAGGGCCCTACGAGCAGTACTTC	CASSFTGPYEQYF
TRBV6-2/TRBV6-3	few	TRBJ2-7	TRBD1	TGTGCCAGCAGTTACCTTCCGGGACAGGGCGTCTACGAGCATTACTTC	CASSYLPGQGVYEHYF
TRBV15	medium-sized	TRBJ2-1	-	TGTGCCACCAGCAGAGATCGGGGACGGATCAATGAGCAGTTCTTC	CATSRDRGRINEQFF
TRBV9	many	TRBJ2-3	TRBD1	TGTGCCAGCAGCGAGCCGGGACAGGGGGTACATACGCAGTATTTT	CASSEPGQGVHTQYF
TRBV19	medium-sized	TRBJ1-4	TRBD1	TGTGCCAGTAGTACGGGACAGGAACGAAAACTGTTTTTT	CASSTGQERKLFF
TRBV30	-	TRBJ1-2	-	TGTGCCTGGAGTGGGGCTCATCTCGCGATCGGTGGGGATGGCTACACCTTC	CAWSGAHLAIGGDGYTF
TRBV6-4	many	TRBJ1-6	TRBD1	TGTGCCAGACTCGGGACAGGGGACGATAATTCACCCCTCCACTTT	CARLGTGDDNSPLHF
TRBV19	few	TRBJ1-2	TRBD1	TGTGCCAGTAGTCAGGGACAGCGGCACACCTTC	CASSQGQRHTF
TRBV3-1	medium-sized	TRBJ1-3	TRBD1	TGTGCCAGCAGCCAAGGAACAGGGGCTGGAAACACCATATATTTT	CASSQGTGAGNTIYF
TRBV30	many	TRBJ1-2	-	TGTGCCTGGAGTGTAGGGCAGGGCGGCTATGGCTACACCTTC	CAWSVGQGGYGYTF
TRBV6-1	-	TRBJ2-3	-	TGTGCCAGCAGTGAATCGGGCAGTAGCACAGATACGCAGTATTTT	CASSESGSSTDTQYF
TRBV20-1	few	TRBJ2-7	TRBD1	TGCAGTGCTAGGACAGGGACGTTCTACGAGCAGTACTTC	CSARTGTFYEQYF
TRBV9	-	TRBJ2-7	TRBD2	TGTGCCAGCAGCGTAACTAGCGGAACCTACGAGCAGTACTTC	CASSVTSGTYEQYF
TRBV9	many	TRBJ1-3	TRBD1	TGTGCCAGCAGCGTCGGACAGGGTGGCTCTGGAAACACCATATATTTT	CASSVGQGGSGNTIYF
TRBV20-1	few	TRBJ1-5	-	TGCAGTGCTAGCGTCCCAGGGGTAATTAGCAATCAGCCCCAGCATTTT	CSASVPGVISNQPQHF
TRBV6-1	many	TRBJ1-2	-	TGTGCCAGCATAGAGGACAGATATAACTATGGCTACACCTTC	CASIEDRYNYGYTF
TRBV15	large	TRBJ2-1	TRBD2	TGTGCCACCAGGGGGGTTAGCGGGAGCAATGAGCAGTTCTTC	CATRGVSGSNEQFF
TRBV7-6	-	TRBJ2-7	-	TGTGCCAGCAGCTTAGGCCTACAGGACTACGAGCAGTACTTC	CASSLGLQDYEQYF
TRBV15	few	TRBJ2-7	TRBD1	TGTGCCACCAGCGGACCTGGAGCTGACAGGGGAAACTACGAGCAGTACTTC	CATSGPGADRGNYEQYF
TRBV11-3	many	TRBJ1-6	-	TGTGTCAAGGAGGGGAACAGCAATTCACCCCTCCACTTT	CVKEGNSNSPLHF
TRBV6-2/TRBV6-3	few	TRBJ2-7	TRBD1	TGTGCCAGCACCCCTGTTCTAAGTCGGGACAGGGAGGGCGAGCAGTACTTC	CASTPVLSRDREGEQYF
TRBV20-1	-	TRBJ2-7	TRBD2	TGCAGTGCTATCGGGACTAGCGAACGTCGCGAGCAGTACTTC	CSAIGTSERREQYF
TRBV11-3	few	TRBJ2-3	-	TGTGCCAGCGGCTACGGGGTTTTGGATACGCAGTATTTT	CASGYGVLDTQYF
TRBV5-6	-	TRBJ1-6	TRBD1	TGTGCCAGCAGCTTTGGGACAGGGGGCATGTATTCACCCCTCCACTTT	CASSFGTGGMYSPLHF
TRBV27	few	TRBJ2-1	TRBD2	TGTGCCAGCATCCGGGGGAGGGACCCCAGTTTGAGTGAGCAGTTCTTC	CASIRGRDPSLSEQFF
TRBV6-1	-	TRBJ2-7	-	TGTGTCAGCAGTGATACCTTTACCTACGAGCAGTACTTC	CVSSDTFTYEQYF
TRBV12-3/TRBV12-4	-	TRBJ2-1	TRBD2	TGTGCCACGCTAGCGGCTACGGAGGTGGGGGAGCAGTTCTTC	CATLAATEVGEQFF
TRBV25-1	-	TRBJ2-6	-	TGTGCCAGCACCACTTGGGTGTCCCGGGATCTTATATCTGGGGACAACGTCCCGACTTTC	CASTTWVSRDLISGDNVPTF
TRBV30	medium-sized	TRBJ2-7	-	TGTGCCTGGATTAACCGAGCTCCAGCGAACTACGAGCAGTACTTC	CAWINRAPANYEQYF
TRBV20-1	-	TRBJ2-7	TRBD2	TGCAGTGCTAGAGGCGCCGGGGGGGGCGTGAGATTCTACGAGCAGTACTTC	CSARGAGGGVRFYEQYF
TRBV20-1	-	TRBJ2-7	TRBD2	TGCAGTGCTAGAGATATACTAGCGGGGGGGCGCGGCGAGCAATACTTC	CSARDILAGGRGEQYF
TRBV11-2	many	TRBJ2-3	-	TGTGCCAGCAGCCGGAGTAGCGGAAGCACAGATACGCAGTATTTT	CASSRSSGSTDTQYF
TRBV20-1	-	TRBJ2-7	-	TGCAGTGCTTCGGGCTCCTACGAGCAGTACTTC	CSASGSYEQYF
TRBV18	many	TRBJ2-5	TRBD1	TGTGCCAGCTCACCGACAGGGGGCGGATTAGAGACCCAGTACTTC	CASSPTGGGLETQYF
TRBV20-1	-	TRBJ1-5	-	TGCAGTGCTAGAGGGGGTAATAGCAATCAGCCCCAGCATTTT	CSARGGNSNQPQHF
TRBV10-3	medium-sized	TRBJ2-1	-	TGTGCTTCGGGGGATTTCTACAATGAGCAGTTCTTC	CASGDFYNEQFF
TRBV5-1	once	TRBJ2-5	TRBD1	TGCGCCAGCAGCCTGACAGGGAACTTTGGAGAGACCCAGTACTTC	CASSLTGNFGETQYF
TRBV6-1	-	TRBJ1-5	-	TGTGCCACCACAGAGGGTCAGCCCCAGCATTTT	CATTEGQPQHF
TRBV4-3	-	TRBJ2-7	TRBD1	TGCGCCAGCAGCCAAGGGACAGGGGAGCACTACGAGCAGTACTTC	CASSQGTGEHYEQYF
TRBV20-1	few	TRBJ1-2	TRBD1	TGCAGTGCTAGAGGGGAGACAGGGGGAGGCTACACCTTC	CSARGETGGGYTF
TRBV27	many	TRBJ1-5	TRBD1	TGTGCCAGCAGTTTCAGGGGCAGGGGGCAATTTGGCAATCAGCCCCAGCATTTT	CASSFRGRGQFGNQPQHF
TRBV20-1	-	TRBJ2-1	TRBD2	TGCAGTGCCAGTGGGGCTAGCGGGAAGGGGTTGAACAATGAGCAGTTCTTC	CSASGASGKGLNNEQFF
TRBV7-8	-	TRBJ2-4	-	TGTGCCAGCAGCTTAGGGTGGAGGCAGGTCCTCCCGTTCTTC	CASSLGWRQVLPFF
TRBV7-8	many	TRBJ1-3	-	TGTGCCAGCAGCTTTACCGCAGGGAGTGGAAACACCATATATTTT	CASSFTAGSGNTIYF
TRBV3-1	few	TRBJ2-5	TRBD2	TGTGCCAGCAGCCCTTGGACTAGCGGGGGTGGGACCCAGTACTTC	CASSPWTSGGGTQYF
TRBV20-1	-	TRBJ1-2	TRBD1	TGCAGTGCTAGAGATCTGACAGGGGAAAACTATGGCTACACCTTC	CSARDLTGENYGYTF
TRBV5-1	many	TRBJ1-3	-	TGCGCCAGCAGCTTGGACCTCTTAGGTGGAAACACCATATATTTT	CASSLDLLGGNTIYF